A selection of T cell receptor beta chains follows, all from one sample in a study of control samples from healthy donors and cancer patients. The table came from immunoSEQ multiplex PCR; TCRdb's copy has only in-frame clones and leaves some out. The sample yields 150,000 to 200,000 clones, approximately 91% seen once. Source material: blood. The receptors shown here come from a middle-aged woman in good health. The CDR3 runs from the conserved cysteine through the conserved F or W. The D gene is left open where the match is weak. Some rows mark clone size as missing; the rest say once, few, many or name a class of expanded clone.

j_gene: TRBJ2-1
d_gene: TRBD2
v_gene: TRBV6-5
abundance: NA
CDR3nt: TGTGCCAGCGGCGTGACGGGGGGTAATGAGCAGTTCTTC
CDR3aa: CASGVTGGNEQFF

j_gene: TRBJ2-5
d_gene: TRBD2
v_gene: TRBV7-6
abundance: NA
CDR3nt: TGTGCCAGCAGCTTATGGGGTCTTGTTAGCGGGGGGGCCACAGAGACCCAGTACTTC
CDR3aa: CASSLWGLVSGGATETQYF

j_gene: TRBJ2-3
d_gene: NA
v_gene: TRBV6-5
abundance: NA
CDR3nt: TGTGCCAGCAGTTACGGCGGGGAGTCCACGGATACGCAGTATTTT
CDR3aa: CASSYGGESTDTQYF

j_gene: TRBJ2-3
d_gene: NA
v_gene: TRBV7-9
abundance: NA
CDR3nt: TGTGCCAGCAGGGTCCAGAGCACAGATACGCAGTATTTT
CDR3aa: CASRVQSTDTQYF

j_gene: TRBJ1-1
d_gene: TRBD1
v_gene: TRBV4-2
abundance: NA
CDR3nt: TGTGCCAGCAGCCAGCCGGGACAGGGGAACACTGAAGCTTTCTTT
CDR3aa: CASSQPGQGNTEAFF

j_gene: TRBJ1-1
d_gene: NA
v_gene: TRBV3-1/TRBV3-2
abundance: NA
CDR3nt: TGTGCCAGCAGCCAAGGGGGCACTGAAGCTTTCTTT
CDR3aa: CASSQGGTEAFF

j_gene: TRBJ2-7
d_gene: NA
v_gene: TRBV7-3
abundance: NA
CDR3nt: TGTGCCAGCATGGGGGGTTCGGCCTACGAGCAGTACTTC
CDR3aa: CASMGGSAYEQYF

j_gene: TRBJ2-7
d_gene: NA
v_gene: TRBV6-5
abundance: once
CDR3nt: TGTGCCAGTGGCAATTTAGGCTCCTACGAGCAGTACTTC
CDR3aa: CASGNLGSYEQYF

j_gene: TRBJ1-1
d_gene: NA
v_gene: TRBV9
abundance: NA
CDR3nt: TGTGCCAGCAGCGCCCTCGGGGGGGGCGGGAACACTGAAGCTTTCTTT
CDR3aa: CASSALGGGGNTEAFF

j_gene: TRBJ1-2
d_gene: NA
v_gene: TRBV15
abundance: NA
CDR3nt: TGTGCCACCAGCTCTCCGGGTGGGTCCAAGTATGGCTACACCTTC
CDR3aa: CATSSPGGSKYGYTF

j_gene: TRBJ2-7
d_gene: NA
v_gene: TRBV15
abundance: NA
CDR3nt: TGTGCCACCAGCAGAGATCGGACGGCCTACGAGCAGTACTTC
CDR3aa: CATSRDRTAYEQYF

j_gene: TRBJ2-7
d_gene: TRBD1
v_gene: TRBV3-1/TRBV3-2
abundance: NA
CDR3nt: TGTGCCAGCGGACAGGGGGCATACGAGCAGTACTTC
CDR3aa: CASGQGAYEQYF

j_gene: TRBJ2-7
d_gene: TRBD1
v_gene: TRBV5-1
abundance: NA
CDR3nt: TGCGCCAGCAGCCCCGGGACAGGGGGCAGGTACGAGCAGTACTTC
CDR3aa: CASSPGTGGRYEQYF

j_gene: TRBJ1-2
d_gene: NA
v_gene: TRBV14
abundance: NA
CDR3nt: TGTGCCAGCAGCCCTCTGGCAACTAACTATGGCTACACCTTC
CDR3aa: CASSPLATNYGYTF

j_gene: TRBJ2-7
d_gene: NA
v_gene: TRBV28
abundance: NA
CDR3nt: TGTGCCAGCAGTTTTGCAGGTCGGGGCTGGCAGTACTTC
CDR3aa: CASSFAGRGWQYF

j_gene: TRBJ2-3
d_gene: NA
v_gene: TRBV6-4
abundance: NA
CDR3nt: TGTGCCAGCAGTGAAGGAGCTTCGGGCACAGATACGCAGTATTTT
CDR3aa: CASSEGASGTDTQYF

j_gene: TRBJ1-6
d_gene: NA
v_gene: TRBV7-9
abundance: NA
CDR3nt: TGTGCCAGCAGCCCCAACACCTATAATTCACCCCTCCACTTT
CDR3aa: CASSPNTYNSPLHF

j_gene: TRBJ1-3
d_gene: TRBD1
v_gene: TRBV7-6
abundance: NA
CDR3nt: TGTGCCAGCAGCCAACAGGGGGCCAGGTCAGGAAACACCATATATTTT
CDR3aa: CASSQQGARSGNTIYF

j_gene: TRBJ1-5
d_gene: NA
v_gene: TRBV7-2
abundance: NA
CDR3nt: TGTGCCAGCAGTCAATTAGGGGCCTCTAATCAGCCCCAGCATTTT
CDR3aa: CASSQLGASNQPQHF

j_gene: TRBJ2-1
d_gene: TRBD2
v_gene: TRBV11-2
abundance: NA
CDR3nt: TGTGCCAGCAGGGCCGGACTAGCGGTCGGCGAGCAGTTCTTC
CDR3aa: CASRAGLAVGEQFF

j_gene: TRBJ2-7
d_gene: NA
v_gene: TRBV4-1
abundance: NA
CDR3nt: TGCGCCAGCAGCCAAGAGCCCTCCTACGAGCAGTACTTC
CDR3aa: CASSQEPSYEQYF

j_gene: TRBJ1-3
d_gene: NA
v_gene: TRBV9
abundance: NA
CDR3nt: TGTGCCAGCAGCGTAGGGACCGCTAGTGGAAACACCATATATTTT
CDR3aa: CASSVGTASGNTIYF

j_gene: TRBJ2-5
d_gene: NA
v_gene: TRBV5-1
abundance: NA
CDR3nt: TGCGCCAGCAGCCCCGGGGAAGGGGAGACCCAGTACTTC
CDR3aa: CASSPGEGETQYF

j_gene: TRBJ2-7
d_gene: NA
v_gene: TRBV28
abundance: few
CDR3nt: TGTGCCAGCAGTTCGACTCGGACGCCGAGCTCCGAGCAGTACTTC
CDR3aa: CASSSTRTPSSEQYF

j_gene: TRBJ2-7
d_gene: TRBD1
v_gene: TRBV7-9
abundance: once
CDR3nt: TGTGCCAGCAGCTTAGGAAGGACAGGGCACGACGAGCAGTACTTC
CDR3aa: CASSLGRTGHDEQYF

j_gene: TRBJ2-2
d_gene: TRBD2
v_gene: TRBV2
abundance: NA
CDR3nt: TGTGCCAGCAGTTCGAGCGGGGGCTTGAGTTCTGGGGAGCTGTTTTTT
CDR3aa: CASSSSGGLSSGELFF

j_gene: TRBJ2-2
d_gene: TRBD1
v_gene: TRBV2
abundance: NA
CDR3nt: TGTGCCAGCAGTGTACAGGGGGTGGCCACCGGGGAGCTGTTTTTT
CDR3aa: CASSVQGVATGELFF

j_gene: TRBJ1-5
d_gene: NA
v_gene: TRBV7-9
abundance: NA
CDR3nt: TGTGCCAGCAGCCCTACATATTCGGGGGATCAGCCCCAGCATTTT
CDR3aa: CASSPTYSGDQPQHF

j_gene: TRBJ2-2
d_gene: NA
v_gene: TRBV7-2
abundance: NA
CDR3nt: TGTGCCAGCAGCTTACTTCTGAGGGAGCTGTTTTTT
CDR3aa: CASSLLLRELFF

j_gene: TRBJ2-2
d_gene: TRBD2
v_gene: TRBV4-2
abundance: NA
CDR3nt: TGTGCCAGCAGCCAAGATGAGCGGGGGGGCCGTAACACCGGGGAGCTGTTTTTT
CDR3aa: CASSQDERGGRNTGELFF

j_gene: TRBJ2-2
d_gene: NA
v_gene: TRBV5-1
abundance: NA
CDR3nt: TGCGCCAGCAGCTTGTCCGTGACTGTAAACACCGGGGAGCTGTTTTTT
CDR3aa: CASSLSVTVNTGELFF

j_gene: TRBJ2-7
d_gene: NA
v_gene: TRBV18
abundance: NA
CDR3nt: TGTGCCAGCTCACCAGGGATCCCCCTACCTCACGAGCAGTACTTC
CDR3aa: CASSPGIPLPHEQYF

j_gene: TRBJ2-3
d_gene: TRBD2
v_gene: TRBV29-1
abundance: NA
CDR3nt: TGCAGCGTTGGGCTAGCGGGGGAGGTAGATACGCAGTATTTT
CDR3aa: CSVGLAGEVDTQYF

j_gene: TRBJ1-1
d_gene: NA
v_gene: TRBV27
abundance: NA
CDR3nt: TGTGCCAGCAGTTTCAGGGTTCGGACTGAAGCTTTCTTT
CDR3aa: CASSFRVRTEAFF

j_gene: TRBJ1-2
d_gene: NA
v_gene: TRBV28
abundance: NA
CDR3nt: TGTGCCAGCACGCAAACAGGTGACCATGGCTACACCTTC
CDR3aa: CASTQTGDHGYTF

j_gene: TRBJ2-5
d_gene: NA
v_gene: TRBV5-1
abundance: NA
CDR3nt: TGCGCCAGCAGCTTGGAGCAAGAGACCCAGTACTTC
CDR3aa: CASSLEQETQYF

j_gene: TRBJ2-4
d_gene: NA
v_gene: TRBV5-1
abundance: NA
CDR3nt: TGCGCCAGCAGCTTGGGCCAGGGGGGAAACATTCAGTACTTC
CDR3aa: CASSLGQGGNIQYF

j_gene: TRBJ1-1
d_gene: NA
v_gene: TRBV12-3/TRBV12-4
abundance: NA
CDR3nt: TGTGCCAGCAGTTTTGGGGGAGGCAGCGAAGCTTTCTTT
CDR3aa: CASSFGGGSEAFF

j_gene: TRBJ1-6
d_gene: NA
v_gene: TRBV20-1
abundance: NA
CDR3nt: TGCAGTGCGAGCGACCAGTCCCTCCACTTT
CDR3aa: CSASDQSLHF

j_gene: TRBJ2-1
d_gene: TRBD2
v_gene: TRBV3-1/TRBV3-2
abundance: NA
CDR3nt: TGTGCCAGCAGCTCCGGGACTAGCCTTTACAATGAGCAGTTCTTC
CDR3aa: CASSSGTSLYNEQFF

j_gene: TRBJ2-7
d_gene: TRBD1
v_gene: TRBV28
abundance: NA
CDR3nt: TGTGCCAGCAGCCTACCCGGGACAGGGGGGTACGAGCAGTACTTC
CDR3aa: CASSLPGTGGYEQYF

j_gene: TRBJ2-1
d_gene: NA
v_gene: TRBV4-1
abundance: NA
CDR3nt: TGCGCCAGCAGCCAAGATCGCACTAGCTGGGGACAGCAGTTCTTC
CDR3aa: CASSQDRTSWGQQFF

j_gene: TRBJ1-1
d_gene: NA
v_gene: TRBV10-3
abundance: NA
CDR3nt: TGTGCCATCAGTGAAGGCTCGATGAACACTGAAGCTTTCTTT
CDR3aa: CAISEGSMNTEAFF

j_gene: TRBJ1-3
d_gene: NA
v_gene: TRBV12-3/TRBV12-4
abundance: NA
CDR3nt: TGTGCCAGCAGTTGGACAGAGCGAAACACCATATATTTT
CDR3aa: CASSWTERNTIYF

j_gene: TRBJ2-7
d_gene: NA
v_gene: TRBV6-5
abundance: NA
CDR3nt: TGTGCCAGCAGTCCCTCGGGGTATAGTTCCTACGAGCAGTACTTC
CDR3aa: CASSPSGYSSYEQYF

j_gene: TRBJ2-5
d_gene: TRBD2
v_gene: TRBV28
abundance: NA
CDR3nt: TGTGCCAGCACCTGGGGCTTCGCGGGGGGTCAAGAGACCCAGTACTTC
CDR3aa: CASTWGFAGGQETQYF